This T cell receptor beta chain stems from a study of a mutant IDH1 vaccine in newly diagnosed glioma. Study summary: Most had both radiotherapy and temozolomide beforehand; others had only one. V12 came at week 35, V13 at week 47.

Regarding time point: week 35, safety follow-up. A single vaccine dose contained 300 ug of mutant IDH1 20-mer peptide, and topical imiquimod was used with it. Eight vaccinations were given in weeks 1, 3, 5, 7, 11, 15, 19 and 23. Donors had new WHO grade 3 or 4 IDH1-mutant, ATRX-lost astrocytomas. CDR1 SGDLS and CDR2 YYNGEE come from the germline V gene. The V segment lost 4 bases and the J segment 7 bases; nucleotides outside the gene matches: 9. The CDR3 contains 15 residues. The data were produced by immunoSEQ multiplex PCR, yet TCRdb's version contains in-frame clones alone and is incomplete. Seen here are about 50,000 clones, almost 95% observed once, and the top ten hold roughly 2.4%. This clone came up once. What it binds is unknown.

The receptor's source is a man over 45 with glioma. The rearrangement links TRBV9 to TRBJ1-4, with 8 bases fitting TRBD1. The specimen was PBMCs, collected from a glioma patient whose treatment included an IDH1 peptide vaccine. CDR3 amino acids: CASSPGAGTGEKLFF. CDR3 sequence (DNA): TGTGCCAGCAGCCCAGGAGCAGGGACAGGTGAAAAACTGTTTTTT.